This T cell receptor beta chain was identified in a study of cytotoxic CD8 clonotypes in ibrutinib-treated CLL. The wider study: Some 25 partial and 2 complete responses; at median 68 months, about 14 remitted, 12 progressed.

The germline V and J ends were trimmed by 5 bases and 2 bases, with 23 bases remaining between them. Germline V gene data show CDR1 as SGHDT and CDR2 as YYEEEE. This CDR3 has 17 residues. Sequenced by immunoSEQ multiplex PCR; TCRdb stores in-frame clones only, minus some. The sample records more than 300,000 clones, around four fifths being singletons. The material was PBMCs, obtained before ibrutinib treatment. This TCR derives from a human donor with chronic lymphocytic leukemia. This chain joins TRBV5-6 and TRBJ2-7; D is possibly TRBD1 (6 bases). The DNA of the CDR3 is TGTGCCAGCAGTTCAGCGCCTTACAGGGCGGCGGCCTACGAGCAGTACTTC. This encodes CASSSAPYRAAAYEQYF.